The 32 T cell receptor beta chains in this list originate from one sample, sequenced in a study of cytomegalovirus exposure and HLA in healthy donors. The primer mix had 60 Vbeta and 13 Jbeta primers. The data were produced by immunoSEQ multiplex PCR, yet TCRdb's version contains in-frame clones alone and is incomplete. The profile shows around 180,000 clones, around 80% of them singletons. Sequencing was carried out using PBMCs. All receptors derive from a middle-aged woman in good health and CMV-seronegative.

The genes are TRBV5-1 and TRBJ2-3; 7 positions agree with TRBD2. The germline CDR1 and CDR2 sequences are SGHRS and YFSETQ. This CDR3 region has 16 residues. V trimming: 7 bases; J trimming: 3 bases; junction bases outside the gene matches: 14. The CDR3 nucleotides are TGCGCCAGCGCCCGGGGGGTGGGCGGGAAGACAGATACGCAGTATTTT. This codes for CASARGVGGKTDTQYF.

The rearrangement joins TRBV19 to TRBJ1-3; 8 bases agree with TRBD1. V shed 6 bases, J shed 4 bases, and the junction held 11 bases outside the gene matches. The germline V gene has CDR1 LNHDA and CDR2 SQIVND (reference sequence). The CDR3 runs 16 residues. In DNA form, the CDR3 reads TGTGCCAGTAGCAACCCTGGACAGGGAGCGGGAAACACCATATATTTT. It specifies CASSNPGQGAGNTIYF.

This chain connects TRBV2 to TRBJ1-1; 7 nucleotides align to TRBD1. The CDR3 is 13 amino acids. V was clipped by 8 bases and J by 5 bases; unmatched bases: 8. Germline-derived CDR1 and CDR2 are SNHLY and FYNNEI. Here the CDR3 DNA reads TGTGCCAGCGGATACAGGGGTGGGACTGAAGCTTTCTTT. Amino acids: CASGYRGGTEAFF.

The chain couples TRBV25-1 to TRBJ2-3; TRBD2 aligns across 13 bases. This CDR3 has 16 amino acids. Germline CDR1 is MGHDK and CDR2 is SYGVNS. J was trimmed by 1 base and V by 6 bases; bases with no gene match: 4. The CDR3 spells CASRGTSGIRTDTQYF. The CDR3 nucleotides are TGTGCCAGCAGGGGGACTAGCGGGATTCGCACAGATACGCAGTATTTT. The full variable domain, completed using reference TRBV25-1 and TRBJ2-3, is EADIYQTPRYLVIGTGKKITLECSQTMGHDKMYWYQQDPGMELHLIHYSYGVNSTEKGDLSSESTVSRIRTEHFPLTLESARPSHTSQYLCASRGTSGIRTDTQYFGPGTRLTVL.

V usage is TRBV6-1 and J usage is TRBJ2-5; weak D call: TRBD2 (5 bases). The CDR3 runs 14 residues. Looked up from germline, CDR1 is MNHNS and CDR2 is SASEGT. With 6 bases removed from V and 2 bases from J, the gap between germline ends came to 13 bases. CDR3 sequence (DNA): TGTGCCAGCAGGGATAGGACTGCACAAGAGACCCAGTACTTC. Its protein is CASRDRTAQETQYF.

This clone was detected only a few times. The chain is built from TRBV19 and TRBJ1-3; D remains ambiguous. Per germline, CDR1 LNHDA and CDR2 SQIVND (reference sequence). The germline V and J ends were trimmed by 5 bases and 0 bases, with 17 bases remaining between them. The CDR3 extends over 17 amino acids. Written as DNA, the CDR3 is TGTGCCAGTAGTCTCGACCGAAACAGTTACTCTGGAAACACCATATATTTT. This translates into CASSLDRNSYSGNTIYF.

The gene calls are TRBV27 and TRBJ1-5; D uncertain. Trimming shortened V by 2 bases and J by 1 base, and 6 bases separated the two germline ends. From germline, CDR1 is MNHEY and CDR2 SMNVEV (reference sequence). This CDR3 region has 14 residues. The CDR3 bases are TGTGCCAGCAGTTTACTAGGAAGCAATCAGCCCCAGCATTTT. As protein: CASSLLGSNQPQHF.

The genes are TRBV7-8 and TRBJ1-2; TRBD1 aligns across 7 bases. The CDR3 is 16 residues long. The junction had 13 bases not matched to a gene; V was cut back by 5 bases and J by 4 bases. Germline CDR1 SGHVS, CDR2 FQNEAQ. This CDR3 reads CASSGGMGQTTYGYTF. For the CDR3, the DNA is TGTGCCAGCAGCGGCGGTATGGGACAGACCACCTATGGCTACACCTTC. The full variable domain, rest sourced from reference TRBV7-8 and TRBJ1-2, is GAGVSQSPRYKVAKRGQDVALRCDPISGHVSLFWYQQALGQGPEFLTYFQNEAQLDKSGLPSDRFFAERPEGSVSTLKIQRTQQEDSAVYLCASSGGMGQTTYGYTFGSGTRLTVV.

This clone was seen only once. This rearrangement joins TRBV29-1 to TRBJ2-7; perhaps TRBD2 as D (5 bases). Germline V gene data show CDR1 as SQVTM and CDR2 as ANQGSEA. The CDR3 spans 12 residues. The germline V and J ends were trimmed by 0 bases and 5 bases, with 8 bases remaining between them. The CDR3 reads CSVEDWRNEQYV. DNA of the CDR3: TGCAGCGTTGAAGATTGGAGGAACGAGCAGTACGTC.

In this sample, this clone turned up a few times. The gene calls are TRBV4-3 and TRBJ2-7, with TRBD2 as a possible D gene (6 bases). CDR3 size: 14 residues. Germline V gene lookup returns CDR1 LGHNA and CDR2 YSLEER. V dropped 4 bases and J dropped 7 bases, with 17 bases sitting between them. CDR3 sequence reads: CASSPRYGRNEQYV. The CDR3 DNA sequence: TGCGCCAGCAGCCCCCGTTACGGGAGAAATGAGCAGTACGTC.

The chain is built from TRBV6-1 and TRBJ1-2, with 10 bases matching TRBD1. Germline V lookup: CDR1 MNHNS, CDR2 SASEGT. The CDR3 totals 15 residues. J gave up 0 bases and V 6 bases, and 4 bases lay outside the gene matches. The CDR3 here is CASRDGQGANYGYTF. CDR3 sequence (DNA): TGTGCCAGCAGGGACGGACAGGGGGCTAACTATGGCTACACCTTC.

The gene calls are TRBV10-1 and TRBJ1-1, with 7 bases that match TRBD1. V lost 9 bases and J lost 3; bases outside the gene matches: 7. The germline V gene encodes CDR1 WNHNN and CDR2 SYGVQD (reference sequence). The CDR3 loop spans 13 amino acids. The CDR3 DNA sequence: TGCGCCAGACGACAGGGAATGGACACTGAAGCTTTCTTT. Its translation is CARRQGMDTEAFF.

The CDR3 sequence is CAWSRNAGQTSEGYTF. The CDR3 nucleotides are TGTGCCTGGAGCCGTAACGCGGGACAGACCTCTGAGGGCTACACCTTC. J is TRBJ1-2 and V is TRBV30, with 7 bases that match TRBD1. After removal of 3 bases from V and 8 bases from J, the junction contained 18 bases not matched to a gene. Per germline, CDR1 GTSNPN and CDR2 SVGIG (reference sequence). This CDR3 is 16 amino acids long.

The chain recombines TRBV15 with TRBJ2-4, with a possible D match to TRBD2 (6 bases). Deletions cut 0 bases from V and 6 bases from J, with 18 bases between. Germline assignment: CDR1 LNHNV and CDR2 YYDKDF (reference sequence). This CDR3 spans 17 amino acids. In DNA, the CDR3 is TGTGCCACCAGCAGAGATCCGTCGACTAGTCACCTAAACATTCAGTACTTC. It encodes CATSRDPSTSHLNIQYF.

The V call is TRBV6-1, the J call TRBJ1-6; no clear D. CDR3 length equals 14 residues. V was shortened by 6 bases and J by 3 bases, with 9 bases between the two germline ends. Germline V CDR1 and CDR2: MNHNS, SASEGT. The CDR3 region is CASRETDYNSPLHF. The CDR3 coding sequence is TGTGCCAGCAGGGAGACCGACTATAATTCACCCCTCCACTTT.

This rearrangement joins TRBV20-1 to TRBJ1-1, with a weak D call TRBD1 (5 bases). The V end was cut by 6 bases, the J end by 11 bases, with 16 bases between. Germline CDR1 reads DFQATT; CDR2 reads SNEGSKA (reference sequence). The CDR3 runs to 11 residues. CDR3 nucleotides: TGCAGTGCAGCGGGACGGGGATATGCTTTCTTT. This translates into CSAAGRGYAFF.

J is TRBJ2-1 and V is TRBV11-2; 8 nucleotides align to TRBD2. The CDR3 length is 18 residues. V lost 0 bases, J lost 6 bases, and 13 bases stayed unmatched. Germline loops: CDR1 SGHAT, CDR2 FQNNGV. DNA for the CDR3: TGTGCCAGCAGCTTAGACACCCTTGGAAGCGGGAGTCTCAATGAGCAGTTCTTC. Residues: CASSLDTLGSGSLNEQFF.

J is TRBJ2-3 and V is TRBV27; D call uncertain. This CDR3 region has 15 residues. Trimming took off 0 bases at V and 4 bases at J, with 11 bases between the two ends. Germline CDR1 is MNHEY and CDR2 is SMNVEV (reference sequence). CDR3 bases: TGTGCCAGCAGTTTATCACGGGTGCCGGCAGATACGCAGTATTTT. Translation gives CASSLSRVPADTQYF.

This clone was detected once. The chain has TRBV4-2 and TRBJ1-3, with D unclear. The germline V gene has CDR1 LGHNA and CDR2 YNFKEQ. V was shortened by 1 base and J by 0 bases, with 13 bases between the two germline ends. There are 17 residues in the CDR3. CDR3 region: CASSQVRATGSGNTIYF. The CDR3 nucleotides read TGTGCCAGCAGCCAAGTGCGGGCCACCGGCTCTGGAAACACCATATATTTT.

The chain combines TRBV27 with TRBJ2-7; tentative D call: TRBD1 (5 bases). From germline, CDR1 is MNHEY and CDR2 SMNVEV (reference sequence). V was trimmed by 6 bases and J by 0 bases, leaving 12 bases between them. The CDR3 length is 14 residues. DNA of the CDR3: TGTGCCAGCAGGGCGACAGCCCACTCCTACGAGCAGTACGTC. Residues: CASRATAHSYEQYV.

This clone was detected a few times. V usage is TRBV5-4 and J usage is TRBJ1-4; D is perhaps TRBD1 (5 bases). The germline V gene has CDR1 SGHNT and CDR2 YYREEE (reference sequence). Trimming cost V 5 bases and J 3 bases, with 14 bases left between them. The CDR3 sequence is 15 residues long. CDR3 sequence (DNA): TGTGCCAGCAGGGTCGACGGGGGGGCTAATGAAAAACTGTTTTTT. Residues: CASRVDGGANEKLFF.

The table lists this clone with a few counts. The V and J genes are TRBV6-1 and TRBJ1-4; tentative D call: TRBD1 (6 bases). Germline V CDR1 and CDR2: MNHNS, SASEGT. The CDR3 spans 15 residues. Trimming removed 6 bases from V and 8 bases from J, with 19 bases in between. Here the CDR3 DNA reads TGTGCCAGCAGCCAATTACAGGGATTTGCAGAAAAACTGTTTTTT. It encodes CASSQLQGFAEKLFF.

The V and J genes are TRBV5-6 and TRBJ2-5, with TRBD1 matching over 7 bases. Looked up from germline, CDR1 is SGHDT and CDR2 is YYEEEE. The CDR3 has 14 amino acids. V dropped 4 bases and J dropped 7; count of bases not matched to a gene: 10. As DNA, the CDR3 is TGTGCCAGCAGCAGGGGACAGCCAGGGGGGACCCAGTACTTC. It is translated as CASSRGQPGGTQYF.

The chain joins TRBV18 to TRBJ1-3; D is undetermined. CDR1 is KGHSH and CDR2 is LQKENI in the germline V gene. The germline V and J ends were trimmed by 1 base and 1 base, with 14 bases remaining between them. The CDR3 extends over 17 amino acids. The CDR3: CASSPLEGYGSGNTIYF. CDR3 nucleotides: TGTGCCAGCTCACCACTTGAGGGCTACGGTTCTGGAAACACCATATATTTT.

The genes are TRBV5-4 and TRBJ2-3; 7 bases fit TRBD1. CDR3 length: 14 residues. The ends lost 6 bases at V and 0 bases at J; junction bases unmatched: 4. Germline values: CDR1 SGHNT, CDR2 YYREEE (reference sequence). This CDR3 reads CASKKGASTDTQYF. The DNA for the CDR3 is TGTGCCAGCAAAAAGGGGGCTAGCACAGATACGCAGTATTTT.

The genes are TRBV6-1 and TRBJ1-4; D may be TRBD1 (6 bases). The germline V and J ends were trimmed by 4 bases and 6 bases, with 18 bases remaining between them. This CDR3 comprises 16 residues. Germline CDR1 and CDR2: MNHNS and SASEGT. CDR3 in amino acids: CASSALWGGRDEKLFF. The CDR3 nucleotides are TGTGCCAGCAGTGCCCTGTGGGGGGGCAGGGATGAAAAACTGTTTTTT.

The V and J genes are TRBV18 and TRBJ1-5; no clear D gene. This CDR3 has 13 residues. The V end was cut by 5 bases, the J end by 4 bases, with 9 bases between. Germline V gene data show CDR1 as KGHSH and CDR2 as LQKENI. DNA for the CDR3: TGTGCCAGCTCAGTAGGAGAGAATCAGCCCCAGCATTTT. This encodes CASSVGENQPQHF.

This rearrangement joins TRBV12-5 to TRBJ2-5; the D is unclear. The end of the DNA is better explained by TRBJ2-7, so the J call may be wrong. The length of the CDR3 is 14 residues. The germline V gene encodes CDR1 LGHNT and CDR2 FRNRAP. The CDR3 protein is CASGRIGQIYEQYF. The CDR3, as DNA: TGTGCTAGTGGCCGAATTGGGCAGATTTACGAGCAGTACTTC.

This chain's CDR3 is CASSYDSRGLNEQFF. CDR3 in DNA: TGCGCCAGCAGCTACGACAGCAGGGGATTGAATGAGCAGTTCTTC. The chain links TRBV5-1 to TRBJ2-1; possible D gene TRBD1, 6 bases. V lost 3 bases and J 7 bases, leaving 17 bases between the germline ends. This CDR3 contains 15 residues. Germline V gives CDR1 SGHRS, CDR2 YFSETQ.

The CDR3 loop is CASSEWRISETQYF. For the CDR3, the DNA is TGCGCCAGCAGTGAGTGGCGGATCTCAGAGACCCAGTACTTC. The chain links TRBV10-1 to TRBJ2-5; no clear D. Looked up from germline, CDR1 is WNHNN and CDR2 is SYGVQD (reference sequence). The CDR3 sequence is 14 residues long. V gave up 1 base and J gave up 4 bases, with 10 bases separating them.

The V call is TRBV12-5, the J call TRBJ2-1; D not certain. Trimming removed 0 bases from V and 7 bases from J, with 7 bases in between. The CDR3 contains 13 residues. CDR1 and CDR2 from the germline V gene are LGHNT and FRNRAP. Here the CDR3 DNA reads TGTGCTAGTGGTTTGGTATCGTATAATGAGCAGTTCTTC. Translated: CASGLVSYNEQFF. Drawing the rest from reference TRBV12-5 and TRBJ2-1, the complete variable domain is DARVTQTPRHKVTEMGQEVTMRCQPILGHNTVFWYRQTMMQGLELLAYFRNRAPLDDSGMPKDRFSAEMPDATLATLKIQPSEPRDSAVYFCASGLVSYNEQFFGPGTRLTVL.

The V call is TRBV27, the J call TRBJ1-1; 8 nucleotides line up with TRBD1. Trimming cost V 3 bases and J 3 bases; bases outside gene matches: 9. CDR3 size: 16 residues. Germline CDR1 reads MNHEY; CDR2 reads SMNVEV (reference sequence). The DNA for the CDR3 is TGTGCCAGCAGTTTTGATTCGGGACAGGCGTACACTGAAGCTTTCTTT. It yields the protein CASSFDSGQAYTEAFF.